This is a list of T cell receptor beta chains from one sample in a study of vaccination and CD4 T cells after COVID-19. MiXCR was run by TCRdb on the PCR reads, yielding one entry per CDR3 protein. The top ten clones hold around 6.2% of a sample with approximately 13,000 distinct CDR3 sequences, about 60% of them seen once. The antigens of these receptors remain unknown. Sample: CD4+ T cells from blood, cultured in vitro. The source of these receptors is a human donor who had recovered from COVID-19. CDR3s include the opening cysteine and the closing phenylalanine or tryptophan. The order of the fields is clone size, J gene, V gene, D gene, CDR3 DNA, CDR3 protein. D genes are given only for firm matches. The size field is filled for only some rows; it gives once, few, many or a size class.

>once|TRBJ1-2|TRBV4-1|NA
TGCGCCAGCAGCCAACAGGACAACTATGGCTACACCTTC
CASSQQDNYGYTF
>NA|TRBJ1-2|TRBV6-2/TRBV6-3|NA
TGTGCCAGCAGTTACACCCGGACAGAGTATGGCTACACCTTC
CASSYTRTEYGYTF
>NA|TRBJ1-5|TRBV6-1|TRBD1
TGTGCCAGCAGTCAAGGGACAGGGAGACAGCCCCAGCATTTT
CASSQGTGRQPQHF
>few|TRBJ1-5|TRBV19|NA
TGTGCCAGTAGTATAGGCGTTCACAATAGCAATCAGCCCCAGCATTTT
CASSIGVHNSNQPQHF
>once|TRBJ1-1|TRBV20-1|NA
TGCAGTGCTAGCGAGGGGGGGGGGACTGAAGCTTTCTTT
CSASEGGGTEAFF
>few|TRBJ1-2|TRBV19|NA
TGTGCCAGTAGGAGACACGGGCCGGATGGCTACACCTTC
CASRRHGPDGYTF
>NA|TRBJ1-5|TRBV20-1|NA
TGCAGTGCAAGGGGCCTCCCCTGGGCGGAAGGGGCTAACAATCAGCCCCAGCATTTT
CSARGLPWAEGANNQPQHF
>few|TRBJ1-6|TRBV11-2|NA
TGTGCCAGCAGCCCCGGGGTTGGGGCCAGCGGTTCACCCCTCCACTTT
CASSPGVGASGSPLHF
>NA|TRBJ1-1|TRBV5-5|NA
TGTGCCAGCAGCTTGATGGGGGGCACCTCGAACACTGAAGCTTTCTTT
CASSLMGGTSNTEAFF
>NA|TRBJ1-2|TRBV19|NA
TGTGCCAGTAGTGCTGGGGCCTTGAGCTATGGCTACACCTTC
CASSAGALSYGYTF
>NA|TRBJ1-1|TRBV20-1|TRBD1
TGCAGTGCTAGAGGGACAGGGGGGACTGAAGCTTTCTTT
CSARGTGGTEAFF
>NA|TRBJ1-1|TRBV25-1|NA
TGTGCCAGCATCAACCACGCCAGGGGTGAAGCTTTCTTT
CASINHARGEAFF
>few|TRBJ1-2|TRBV7-2|TRBD1
TGTGCCAGCAGCTTTAGACCGGGACAGGGTGCTCGCTACACCTTC
CASSFRPGQGARYTF
>NA|TRBJ2-1|TRBV12-3/TRBV12-4|TRBD2
TGTGCCAGCAGTCCCCGACTAGCGGACCATTACAATGAGCAGTTCTTC
CASSPRLADHYNEQFF
>NA|TRBJ1-2|TRBV29-1|TRBD1
TGCAGCGCCGACAGGGGGAACTATGGCTACACCTTC
CSADRGNYGYTF
>few|TRBJ2-7|TRBV12-3/TRBV12-4|NA
TGTGCCAGCAGCCGCTACTACGAGCAGTACTTC
CASSRYYEQYF
>NA|TRBJ1-4|TRBV27|TRBD1
TGTGCCAGCAGTTTTACAGGGGTGTCTGTGGAAAAACTGTTTTTT
CASSFTGVSVEKLFF
>NA|TRBJ1-5|TRBV6-1|NA
TGTGCCAGCAGTCCGGTAGGGGGCAATCAGCCCCAGCATTTT
CASSPVGGNQPQHF
>NA|TRBJ1-1|TRBV20-1|NA
TGCAGTGCCCCGGGGCAAGCAGCAATAGCTTTCTTT
CSAPGQAAIAFF
>few|TRBJ2-5|TRBV15|NA
TGTGCCACCAGCAGAGATCGCCAAGAGACCCAGTACTTC
CATSRDRQETQYF
>NA|TRBJ2-7|TRBV11-3|TRBD2
TGTGCCAGCAGCCCTGAGACCGGGACTAGCATCTCCTACGAGCAGTACTTC
CASSPETGTSISYEQYF
>NA|TRBJ1-2|TRBV20-1|NA
TGCAGTGCTAGAGATTCAGGGAACCCTTCCTATGGCTACACCTTC
CSARDSGNPSYGYTF
>once|TRBJ1-5|TRBV7-2|NA
TGTGCCAGCTCTCCACCGGGGAGCTTTACAAATCAGCCCCAGCATTTT
CASSPPGSFTNQPQHF
>NA|TRBJ1-5|TRBV7-8|TRBD1
TGTGCCAGCAGCTTAGCAGGGGGCTATAGCAATCAGCCCCAGCATTTT
CASSLAGGYSNQPQHF
>NA|TRBJ2-3|TRBV7-3|NA
TGTGCCAGCAGCTTAACGTTTCAGGGGCTAGTGACAGATACGCAGTATTTT
CASSLTFQGLVTDTQYF
>NA|TRBJ2-1|TRBV5-6|TRBD2
TGTGCCAGCAGGGCGGGACTACTCTCCTACAATGAGCAGTTCTTC
CASRAGLLSYNEQFF
>NA|TRBJ1-1|TRBV27|NA
TGTGCCAGCAGCTATCTCGGGGAGGTAGAAGCTTTCTTT
CASSYLGEVEAFF